This TCR beta chain was retrieved from a study of PD-1 blockade in classical Hodgkin lymphoma. For the study at large: Patients received nivolumab 3 mg/kg intravenously every 2 weeks.

Brentuximab vedotin exposure varied among the patients, all of whom had relapsed after autologous stem cell transplantation. The germline V gene encodes CDR1 SGHKS and CDR2 YYEKEE (reference sequence). V dropped 3 bases and J dropped 4; count of bases not matched to a gene: 11. The CDR3 loop spans 16 amino acids. This clone was picked up one time. Its antigen is undetermined. Only in-frame clones appear in the TCRdb table, and some are missing; sequencing was by immunoSEQ multiplex PCR. The top ten clones hold 11% of a sample with some 50,000 clones, around 70% of them seen once. Study outcomes and limitations: For complete responders, baseline diversity was comparable to that of newly diagnosed patients. When set against healthy donors, newly diagnosed patients were reported to show lower baseline TCR diversity.

The material was peripheral blood mononuclear cells (PBMCs), obtained at baseline. The chain couples TRBV5-5 to TRBJ2-5, with 8 bases matching TRBD1. The source of this sequence is a human donor with classical Hodgkin lymphoma. CDR3 residues: CASSSLAGGGGETQYF. CDR3 sequence (DNA): TGTGCCAGCAGCTCTTTGGCAGGGGGCGGAGGAGAGACCCAGTACTTC. Variable domain in full (rest from reference TRBV5-5 and TRBJ2-5): DAGVTQSPTHLIKTRGQQVTLRCSPISGHKSVSWYQQVLGQGPQFIFQYYEKEERGRGNFPDRFSARQFPNYSSELNVNALLLGDSALYLCASSSLAGGGGETQYFGPGTRLLVL.